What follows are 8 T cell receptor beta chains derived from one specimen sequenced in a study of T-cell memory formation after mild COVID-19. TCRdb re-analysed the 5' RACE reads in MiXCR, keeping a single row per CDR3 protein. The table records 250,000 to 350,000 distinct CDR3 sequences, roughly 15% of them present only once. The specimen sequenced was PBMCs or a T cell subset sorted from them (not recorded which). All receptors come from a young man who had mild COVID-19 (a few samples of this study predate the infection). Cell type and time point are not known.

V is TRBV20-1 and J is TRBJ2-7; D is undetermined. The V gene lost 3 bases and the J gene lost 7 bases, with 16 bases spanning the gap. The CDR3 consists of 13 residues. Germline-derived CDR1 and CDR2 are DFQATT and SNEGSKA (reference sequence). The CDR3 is CSASRQVLSEQYV. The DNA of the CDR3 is TGCAGTGCTAGTCGTCAAGTTCTAAGTGAGCAGTACGTC.

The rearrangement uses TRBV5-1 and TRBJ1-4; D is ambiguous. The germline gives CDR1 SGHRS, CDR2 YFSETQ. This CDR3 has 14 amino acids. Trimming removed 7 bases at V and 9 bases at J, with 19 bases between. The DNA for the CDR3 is TGCGCCAGCGCGACCGTCGAGGATAGGCAAAAACTGTTTTTT. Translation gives CASATVEDRQKLFF.

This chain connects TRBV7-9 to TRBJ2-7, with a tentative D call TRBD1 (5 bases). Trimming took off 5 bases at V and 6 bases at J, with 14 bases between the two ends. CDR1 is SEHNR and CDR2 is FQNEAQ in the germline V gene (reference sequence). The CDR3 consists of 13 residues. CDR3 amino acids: CASSTNLRAEQYF. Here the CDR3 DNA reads TGTGCCAGCAGCACTAATCTCAGGGCCGAGCAGTACTTC.

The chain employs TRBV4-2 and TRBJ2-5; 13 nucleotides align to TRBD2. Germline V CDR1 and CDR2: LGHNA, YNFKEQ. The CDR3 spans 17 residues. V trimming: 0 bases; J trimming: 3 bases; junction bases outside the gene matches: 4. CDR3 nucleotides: TGTGCCAGCAGCCAAGAATCCGGGACTAGCGGGGAAGAGACCCAGTACTTC. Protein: CASSQESGTSGEETQYF.

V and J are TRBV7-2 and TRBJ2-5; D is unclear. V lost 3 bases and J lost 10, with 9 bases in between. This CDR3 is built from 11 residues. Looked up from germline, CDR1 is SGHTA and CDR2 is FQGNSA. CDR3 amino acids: CASSFLGFQYF. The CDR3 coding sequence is TGTGCCAGCAGCTTTTTGGGGTTCCAGTACTTC.

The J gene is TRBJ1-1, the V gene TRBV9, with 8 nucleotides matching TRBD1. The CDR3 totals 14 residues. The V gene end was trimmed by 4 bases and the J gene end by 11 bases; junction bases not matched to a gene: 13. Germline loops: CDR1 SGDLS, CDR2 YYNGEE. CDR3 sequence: CASSPDRGGSAAFF. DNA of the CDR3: TGTGCCAGCAGCCCCGACAGGGGAGGATCGGCGGCTTTCTTT. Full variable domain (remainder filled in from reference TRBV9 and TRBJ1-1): DSGVTQTPKHLITATGQRVTLRCSPRSGDLSVYWYQQSLDQGLQFLIQYYNGEERAKGNILERFSAQQFPDLHSELNLSSLELGDSALYFCASSPDRGGSAAFFGQGTRLTVV.

In nucleotides, the CDR3 is TGCGCCAGCAGCCAAGACAGGGGCGCTGTAGTGGCCGGGGAGCTGTTTTTT. Translated, it gives CASSQDRGAVVAGELFF. The V and J genes are TRBV4-3 and TRBJ2-2, with a weak D call TRBD1 (6 bases). V was shortened by 0 bases and J by 6 bases, with 17 bases between the two germline ends. Germline V CDR1 and CDR2: LGHNA, YSLEER. CDR3 length: 17 amino acids.

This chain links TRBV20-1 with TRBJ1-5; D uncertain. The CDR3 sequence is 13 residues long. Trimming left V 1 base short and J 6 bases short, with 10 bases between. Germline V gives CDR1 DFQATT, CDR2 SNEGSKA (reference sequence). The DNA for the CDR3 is TGCAGTGCTAGAGTGGACGTCCGTCAGCCCCAGCATTTT. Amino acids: CSARVDVRQPQHF.